A single sample gave rise to the 24 T cell receptor beta chains below, sequenced in a study of human T cells and chemical hapten exposure. TCRdb re-called the RACE reads through MiXCR, storing one row per CDR3 protein. The sample has some 350,000 distinct CDR3 sequences, around 7% seen once. Time point given: patch test 1, 2 weeks after DPC sensitization. Treatment denoted: therapeutic diphenylcyclopropenone sensitization with weekly scalp DPC. Sequencing used whole blood, obtained in connection with sensitization to the hapten diphenylcyclopropenone (DPC). The receptors stem from a young woman with alopecia areata. Some clones in this sample may be carry-over from other donors' samples.

This clonotype was seen more than once but under ten times. The genes are TRBV20-1 and TRBJ1-4; no definite D call. Per the germline V gene, CDR1 is DFQATT and CDR2 is SNEGSKA (reference sequence). The CDR3 contains 12 residues. V was pared by 6 bases and J by 7 bases, with 12 bases between. CDR3 nucleotides: TGCAGTGCAAGAAGCGGGTTTGAAAAACTGTTTTTT. It yields the protein CSARSGFEKLFF.

In its sample, this clonotype was seen many times. In DNA form, the CDR3 reads TGCGCCAGCAGCGGGACAGAACAAGAGACCCAGTACTTC. It codes for CASSGTEQETQYF. The chain uses TRBV5-1 and TRBJ2-5; the match to TRBD1 covers 7 bases. Germline trimming cut 4 bases from V and 2 bases from J; bases unmatched to any gene: 2. The CDR3 runs to 13 residues. Germline V lookup: CDR1 SGHRS, CDR2 YFSETQ.

This clonotype was counted many times. The chain couples TRBV29-1 to TRBJ2-5; D may match TRBD1 or TRBD2 (6 bases each). Germline assignment: CDR1 SQVTM and CDR2 ANQGSEA. The CDR3 is 13 amino acids. The V and J ends lost 6 bases and 2 bases respectively, with 13 bases between them. The CDR3 DNA is TGCAGCGTCGTGCGGGACATACAAGAGACCCAGTACTTC. It specifies CSVVRDIQETQYF.

This clonotype has ten or more counts. V and J are TRBV2 and TRBJ2-3; 8 bases match TRBD2. J gave up 3 bases and V 3 bases, and 5 bases lay outside the gene matches. The CDR3 spans 15 residues. The germline gives CDR1 SNHLY, CDR2 FYNNEI. CDR3 coding DNA: TGTGCCAGCAGTGACGGCGGGGGGTTTACAGATACGCAGTATTTT. Translation gives CASSDGGGFTDTQYF.

DNA of the CDR3: TGTGCCAGCCCTGGGACAGGAAGCACAGATACGCAGTATTTT. It translates to CASPGTGSTDTQYF. The chain is built from TRBV2 and TRBJ2-3, with 8 positions matching TRBD1. Germline-derived CDR1 and CDR2 are SNHLY and FYNNEI. CDR3 length: 14 residues. The J segment lost 0 bases and the V segment lost 8 bases, leaving 4 bases of the junction unmatched.

The J gene is TRBJ2-7, the V gene TRBV29-1, with D possibly being TRBD1 or TRBD2 (5 bases each). CDR1 is SQVTM, CDR2 ANQGSEA, per germline. The V end lost 4 bases, the J end lost 1 base, and 11 bases lay between the germline ends. The CDR3 loop spans 13 amino acids. In DNA form, the CDR3 reads TGCAGCGTTGGGGGATGGGGGTCCTACGAGCAGTACTTC. Translated: CSVGGWGSYEQYF.

The sample holds a few counts of this clonotype. The chain joins TRBV12-3 or TRBV12-4 to TRBJ2-5, with D uncertain. This CDR3 spans 13 amino acids. The V end lost 4 bases, the J end lost 4 bases, and 10 bases lay between the germline ends. The CDR3, as DNA: TGTGCCAGCAGTTCCCACCGACCAGAGACCCAGTACTTC. Translating it yields CASSSHRPETQYF.

The chain is built from TRBV5-6 and TRBJ1-3; no definite D call. Germline V gene lookup returns CDR1 SGHDT and CDR2 YYEEEE. This CDR3 has 18 amino acids. Trimming removed 0 bases from V and 0 bases from J, with 16 bases in between. The CDR3 coding sequence is TGTGCCAGCAGCTTGGAGGATCTGACCTCCTCCTCTGGAAACACCATATATTTT. It yields the protein CASSLEDLTSSSGNTIYF.

This clonotype turned up a few times. The chain couples TRBV6-5 to TRBJ2-7, with TRBD2 matching 11 bases. The length of the CDR3 is 16 residues. Germline CDR1 reads MNHEY; CDR2 reads SVGAGI. V dropped 5 bases and J dropped 3; count of bases not matched to a gene: 9. The CDR3 nucleotides are TGTGCCAGCAGTCAAGTGACTAGCGGGGCCTTCTACGAGCAGTACTTC. Protein sequence: CASSQVTSGAFYEQYF.

The V and J genes are TRBV18 and TRBJ2-7; a possible D gene is TRBD2 (6 bases). The germline V and J ends were trimmed by 3 bases and 4 bases, with 16 bases remaining between them. CDR3 length: 15 residues. The germline V gene encodes CDR1 KGHSH and CDR2 LQKENI. The CDR3 DNA follows: TGTGCCAGCTCACCGGGCGAGACTAGGGGATACGAGCAGTACTTC. It codes for CASSPGETRGYEQYF.

The chain has TRBV3-1 and TRBJ1-3, with D tentatively TRBD1 (5 bases). The CDR3 is 16 residues long. V gave up 5 bases and J gave up 2 bases, with 16 bases separating them. Germline V gene lookup returns CDR1 LGHDT and CDR2 YNNKEL (reference sequence). The CDR3, as DNA: TGTGCCAGCAGCTCGACGTGGGGGATAACTGGAAACACCATATATTTT. This codes for CASSSTWGITGNTIYF. Complete variable domain (other parts from reference TRBV3-1 and TRBJ1-3): DTAVSQTPKYLVTQMGNDKSIKCEQNLGHDTMYWYKQDSKKFLKIMFSYNNKELIINETVPNRFSPKSPDKAHLNLHINSLELGDSAVYFCASSSTWGITGNTIYFGEGSWLTVV.

A few counts support this clonotype. The CDR3 bases are TGTGCCAGCAGCTTCGAATCAATGTACTCTGGAAACACCATATATTTT. Protein: CASSFESMYSGNTIYF. The rearrangement links TRBV7-8 to TRBJ1-3, with D uncertain. The germline V and J ends were trimmed by 3 bases and 0 bases, with 12 bases remaining between them. CDR1 and CDR2 (germline): SGHVS, FQNEAQ. The CDR3 is 16 amino acids. Complete variable domain (other parts from reference TRBV7-8 and TRBJ1-3): GAGVSQSPRYKVAKRGQDVALRCDPISGHVSLFWYQQALGQGPEFLTYFQNEAQLDKSGLPSDRFFAERPEGSVSTLKIQRTQQEDSAVYLCASSFESMYSGNTIYFGEGSWLTVV.

This clonotype was picked up many times. V usage is TRBV28 and J usage is TRBJ1-2; the D is unclear. Germline values: CDR1 MDHEN, CDR2 SYDVKM. V lost 8 bases to trimming and J lost 2 bases, with 9 bases between them. The CDR3 is 12 residues long. The DNA for the CDR3 is TGTGCCAGCCACGGAGGGAACTATGGCTACACCTTC. This codes for CASHGGNYGYTF.

On this clonotype itself: A much larger clone differs from this one at a single base, so this may be a read error. This chain joins TRBV12-3 or TRBV12-4 and TRBJ2-5; 7 nucleotides agree with TRBD2. The length of the CDR3 is 13 residues. V was clipped by 2 bases and J by 5 bases; unmatched bases: 2. CDR3 sequence reads: CASSLTSAETQYF. CDR3 nucleotides: TGTGCCAGCAGTTTAACTAGCGCGGAGACCCAGTACTTC.

This clonotype turned up a few times. The chain uses TRBV12-3 or TRBV12-4 and TRBJ2-3, with D possibly being TRBD1 (5 bases). This CDR3 contains 15 residues. V was pared by 1 base and J by 0 bases, with 8 bases between. CDR3 protein: CASSLDDSSTDTQYF. The DNA of the CDR3 is TGTGCCAGCAGTTTAGATGACAGCAGCACAGATACGCAGTATTTT.

The chain employs TRBV7-8 and TRBJ1-5; a weak D match, TRBD1 (6 bases). Germline V gene sequence: CDR1 SGHVS, CDR2 FQNEAQ. CDR3 length: 17 amino acids. Trimming cost V 1 base and J 2 bases, with 15 bases left between them. The CDR3 DNA follows: TGTGCCAGCAGCTTAGTGGGTTATGCAGGGGGCAATCAGCCCCAGCATTTT. Translation: CASSLVGYAGGNQPQHF.

This clonotype was observed many times. This rearrangement joins TRBV12-3 or TRBV12-4 to TRBJ2-7; possible D gene TRBD1, 6 bases. CDR3 length: 13 amino acids. With 2 bases removed from V and 2 bases from J, the gap between germline ends came to 7 bases. For the CDR3, the DNA is TGTGCCAGCAGTTTACAGGGGCCCTACGAGCAGTACTTC. Protein product: CASSLQGPYEQYF.

At least ten counts were recorded for this clonotype. The genes are TRBV7-2 and TRBJ2-1; D gene unclear. The V end was cut by 4 bases, the J end by 0 bases, with 10 bases between. Germline CDR1 and CDR2: SGHTA and FQGNSA. This CDR3 is 15 amino acids long. CDR3 loop: CASSSRRSSYNEQFF. The DNA for the CDR3 is TGTGCCAGCAGCTCGCGCAGGAGCTCCTACAATGAGCAGTTCTTC.

The sample holds a few counts of this clonotype. This chain links TRBV6-5 with TRBJ2-5, with 8 bases identical to TRBD1. CDR3 length: 15 residues. V was pared by 5 bases and J by 2 bases, with 7 bases of the junction left unmatched. Germline V gene lookup returns CDR1 MNHEY and CDR2 SVGAGI. The CDR3 reads CASSDYGTGQETQYF. The CDR3 DNA reads TGTGCCAGCAGTGACTATGGGACAGGACAAGAGACCCAGTACTTC.

This clonotype occurred a few times. This chain connects TRBV4-2 to TRBJ2-7; 7 bases are a match to TRBD2. The CDR3 totals 15 residues. V shed 0 bases and J 6 bases; nucleotides not matched to a gene: 8. The germline CDR1 and CDR2 sequences are LGHNA and YNFKEQ. The CDR3 reads CASSQDKGLLFEQYF. The DNA of the CDR3 is TGTGCCAGCAGCCAAGATAAGGGACTACTTTTCGAGCAGTACTTC.

This clonotype was observed a few times. The rearrangement uses TRBV4-3 and TRBJ2-7, with 9 bases identical to TRBD1. V lost 0 bases, J lost 5 bases, and 11 bases stayed unmatched. Germline CDR1 is LGHNA and CDR2 is YSLEER. The CDR3 totals 17 residues. In DNA form, the CDR3 reads TGCGCCAGCAGCCAAGACGGTGGGGGACAGGGATCGGACGAGCAGTACTTC. This translates into CASSQDGGGQGSDEQYF.

There are a few counts of this clonotype. The chain employs TRBV29-1 and TRBJ1-1; D gene unclear. CDR1 SQVTM and CDR2 ANQGSEA come from the germline V gene. V lost 1 base, J lost 0 bases, and 6 bases lay in between. The CDR3 sequence is 13 residues long. CDR3 region: CSVEGGLNTEAFF. CDR3 in DNA: TGCAGCGTTGAAGGCGGGTTGAACACTGAAGCTTTCTTT.

This chain connects TRBV28 to TRBJ1-1; tentatively, D is TRBD1 (5 bases). Germline V CDR1 and CDR2: MDHEN, SYDVKM. This CDR3 contains 14 residues. Trimming cost V 1 base and J 7 bases, with 13 bases left between them. CDR3 DNA sequence: TGTGCCAGCAGTTTATTCGACAGTCGAGATGAAGCTTTCTTT. This translates into CASSLFDSRDEAFF.

This clonotype came up many times. The chain is built from TRBV2 and TRBJ2-7, with 8 bases aligning to TRBD1. Germline V gene lookup returns CDR1 SNHLY and CDR2 FYNNEI. This CDR3 region has 14 residues. V lost 7 bases, J lost 2 bases, and 7 bases stayed unmatched. CDR3 loop: CASILDRGPYEQYF. For the CDR3, the DNA is TGTGCCAGCATTCTCGACAGGGGACCCTACGAGCAGTACTTC.